Described below is a single T cell receptor (beta chain) sequence and its context. It has no known antigen specificity. Base qualities are not provided; no much larger clone lies one nucleotide away. The trial excluded patients who had a history of autoimmune disease or were on systemic immunosuppression. In every dose cohort, peripheral blood was drawn for TCR sequencing at baseline, cycle 4 day 1, and cycle 7 day 1. The samples were drawn from a first-in-human, open-label, multicenter phase I dose-escalation trial of ivuxolimab. Adults with locally advanced or metastatic melanoma, renal cell, hepatocellular, or head and neck squamous cell carcinoma were enrolled in the trial. CD4+ and CD8+ T cells were sorted separately from peripheral blood before TCR sequencing. The CDR3 holds 14 amino acids from the cysteine to the phenylalanine. Of the read, only the CDR3 DNA is kept; its 42 bases are in frame from base 1. Trimming accounts for 2 bases at V and 6 bases at J, while the number of junction bases matched to no gene is 3. CDR1 and CDR2, per the germline V gene, are SGHRS and YFSETQ.

The sample originates from a study of OX40 agonist ivuxolimab in advanced cancers. About the full investigation: The costimulatory receptor OX40 (CD134) was targeted by ivuxolimab, a fully human IgG2 agonistic monoclonal antibody. Intravenous ivuxolimab was administered to patients every 2 weeks at six dose levels: 0.01, 0.1, 0.3, 1.5, 3 and 10 mg/kg. Among the approximately 50 dose-escalation patients, around 20 had hepatocellular carcinoma, 15 or so melanoma, 9 renal cell carcinoma and 9 head and neck cancer. A male proportion of under 85% and a mean age of roughly 58 years, ranging from 23 to 79, were recorded for the dose-escalation cohort. Prior anti-PD-1, anti-PD-L1 or anti-CTLA-4 therapy was permitted, and about 40% of dose-escalation patients had received checkpoint inhibitors. Partial responses occurred in three dose-escalation patients: two with cutaneous melanoma and one with hepatocellular carcinoma. The point of sequencing TCRbeta in the periphery was to test whether ivuxolimab changed TCR sequence diversity and drove clonal T-cell expansion. The paper covers the monotherapy dose-escalation part of the phase I ivuxolimab trial, which included N of about 50 patients. The full study reports these points: At doses of 0.1 to 3.0 mg/kg, clonal expansion of both CD4+ and CD8+ T cells in blood was seen between baseline and week 6. After ivuxolimab, more expanded clones were found on average in CD8+ T cells than in CD4+ T cells. Low levels of normalized T-cell clonal expansion were also seen in some patients who did not respond. Antigen specificity was not determined for the clonally expanded peripheral T cells. Partial responders in the 0.1-3.0 mg/kg groups had among the lowest normalized peripheral clonal expansion, especially among CD8+ T cells.

Genomic DNA was extracted from sorted cells for sequencing of the TCRbeta CDR3 region. TCRbeta CDR3 regions were sequenced using the immunoSEQ Assay. The clones in this table, taken by TCRdb from immuneACCESS, are in-frame only. Not every clone is retained; where verified, under half of the shortfall comes from an unresolved V gene, and the cause of the rest is unknown. The sample contains about 21,000 clones, more than 75% of them found a single time. The ten largest clones take up approximately 9.6% of the sample. The sequence derives from an adult with an advanced solid tumor such as melanoma, head and neck, liver or kidney cancer. In this chain, TRBV5-1 is recombined with TRBJ1-4; the junction holds 8 bases that match TRBD1. Specimen: CD4+ or CD8+ T cells sorted from blood, collected in a trial of the OX40 agonist ivuxolimab. The DNA sequence is given as TGCGCCAGCAGCTTCGGACAGGGAGATGAAAAACTGTTTTTT. Its amino acids are CASSFGQGDEKLFF.